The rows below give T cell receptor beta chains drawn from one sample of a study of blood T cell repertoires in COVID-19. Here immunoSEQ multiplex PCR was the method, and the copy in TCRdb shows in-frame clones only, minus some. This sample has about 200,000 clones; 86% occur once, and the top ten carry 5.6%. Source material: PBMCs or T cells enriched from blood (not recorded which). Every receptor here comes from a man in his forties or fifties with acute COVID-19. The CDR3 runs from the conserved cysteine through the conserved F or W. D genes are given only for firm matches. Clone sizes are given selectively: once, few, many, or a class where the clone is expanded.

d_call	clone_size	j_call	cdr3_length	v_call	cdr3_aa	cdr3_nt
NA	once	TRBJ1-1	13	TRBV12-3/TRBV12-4	CASGRGRNTEAFF	TGTGCCAGCGGCAGGGGAAGGAACACTGAAGCTTTCTTT
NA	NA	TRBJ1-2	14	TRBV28	CASSFGGANYGYTF	TGTGCCAGCAGTTTTGGGGGGGCTAACTATGGCTACACCTTC
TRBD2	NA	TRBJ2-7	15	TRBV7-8	CASSSSGRPSYEQYF	TGTGCCAGCAGCTCTAGCGGGAGGCCATCCTACGAGCAGTACTTC
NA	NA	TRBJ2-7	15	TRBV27	CASSSLYAGTYEQYF	TGTGCCAGCAGTTCCCTTTATGCGGGGACCTACGAGCAGTACTTC
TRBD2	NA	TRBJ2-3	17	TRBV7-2	CASSLGLAGVGADTQYF	TGTGCCAGCAGCCTGGGACTAGCGGGAGTCGGGGCAGATACGCAGTATTTT
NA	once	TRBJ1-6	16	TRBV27	CASRQAQAGYNSPLHF	TGTGCCAGCAGGCAGGCCCAGGCAGGGTACAATTCACCCCTCCACTTT
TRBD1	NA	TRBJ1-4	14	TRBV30	CAWSGGQGYEKLFF	TGTGCCTGGAGTGGGGGACAGGGGTACGAAAAACTGTTTTTT
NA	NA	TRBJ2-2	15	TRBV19	CASRGRGPFFRELFF	TGTGCCAGTAGAGGTCGAGGGCCGTTTTTCAGGGAGCTGTTTTTT
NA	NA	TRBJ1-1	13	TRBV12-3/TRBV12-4	CASSLAQNTEAFF	TGTGCCAGCAGTTTAGCACAAAACACTGAAGCTTTCTTT
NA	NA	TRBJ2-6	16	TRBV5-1	CASRFGGDSGANVLTF	TGCGCCAGCAGATTTGGCGGGGACTCTGGGGCCAACGTCCTGACTTTC
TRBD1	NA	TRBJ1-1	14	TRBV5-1	CASTPTGMNTEAFF	TGCGCCAGCACCCCGACAGGGATGAACACTGAAGCTTTCTTT
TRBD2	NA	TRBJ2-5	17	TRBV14	CASSPGPLAGPRETQYF	TGTGCCAGCAGCCCGGGCCCACTAGCGGGACCCCGAGAGACCCAGTACTTC
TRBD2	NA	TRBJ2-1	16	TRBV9	CASSVAGLAGQNEQFF	TGTGCCAGCAGCGTAGCTGGACTAGCGGGACAAAATGAGCAGTTCTTC
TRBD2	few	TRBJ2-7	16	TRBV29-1	CSVDGTSGYGSYEQYF	TGCAGCGTTGACGGGACTAGCGGGTATGGTTCCTACGAGCAGTACTTC
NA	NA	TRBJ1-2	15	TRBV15	CATSREKRDILFYTF	TGTGCCACCAGCAGAGAAAAGAGGGACATTCTTTTCTACACCTTC
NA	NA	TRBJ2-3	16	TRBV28	CASSSSTRGVTDTQYF	TGTGCCAGCAGTTCCAGCACCAGGGGTGTTACAGATACGCAGTATTTT
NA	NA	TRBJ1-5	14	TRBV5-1	CASSPGGGGQPQHF	TGCGCCAGCAGCCCCGGTGGGGGAGGTCAGCCCCAGCATTTT
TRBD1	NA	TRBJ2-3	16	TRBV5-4	CASSIAGTGGMGTQYF	TGTGCCAGCAGCATCGCCGGGACAGGGGGCATGGGTACGCAGTATTTT
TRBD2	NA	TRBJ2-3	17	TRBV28	CASSPNPGTSNRMMQYF	TGTGCCAGCAGCCCGAATCCGGGGACTAGCAACCGTATGATGCAGTATTTT
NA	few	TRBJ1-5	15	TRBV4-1	CASSQEPGLNQPQHF	TGCGCCAGCAGCCAAGAACCAGGGCTCAATCAGCCCCAGCATTTT
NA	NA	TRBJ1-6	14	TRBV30	CAWREGQGNSPLHF	TGTGCCTGGCGCGAGGGCCAGGGGAATTCACCCCTCCACTTT
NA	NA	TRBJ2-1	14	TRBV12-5	CASAARRSYNEQFF	TGTGCTAGTGCAGCGCGACGCTCCTACAATGAGCAGTTCTTC
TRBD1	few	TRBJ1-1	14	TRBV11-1	CASSFGQGWTEAFF	TGTGCCAGCAGCTTCGGACAGGGATGGACTGAAGCTTTCTTT
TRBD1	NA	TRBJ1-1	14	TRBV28	CASSLTGVNTEAFF	TGTGCCAGCAGTTTAACAGGGGTGAACACTGAAGCTTTCTTT
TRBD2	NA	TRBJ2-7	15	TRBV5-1	CASSLGVGLADEQYF	TGCGCCAGCAGCTTGGGCGTGGGACTAGCGGACGAGCAGTACTTC